The sequence of this T cell receptor beta chain was determined in a study of graft-versus-host responses after intestinal transplantation. CDR3 size: 16 residues. Germline CDR1 and CDR2: LGHNT and FRNRAP. The ends were cut back, 0 bases at V and 0 bases at J, with 12 bases in the middle. Comments on this clone: Its antigen is not known.

The method was immunoSEQ multiplex PCR; TCRdb's version includes in-frame clones alone and lacks a portion of them. The repertoire holds roughly 50,000 clones, with about 90% as singletons. General study points: Recipient marrow held GvH clones, some first seen in ileum or blood.

The sequence was obtained from a human patient who received an intestinal transplant, so some T cells may come from the graft donor. Here the sequenced sample was PBMCs, taken nearly 670 days after intestinal transplant. J is TRBJ2-7 and V is TRBV12-5, with D possibly being TRBD1 (5 bases). The CDR3 DNA sequence: TGTGCTAGTGGTTTGGTAGGTCCAGGGCCCTCCTACGAGCAGTACTTC. Translation: CASGLVGPGPSYEQYF. Drawing the rest from reference TRBV12-5 and TRBJ2-7, the complete variable domain is DARVTQTPRHKVTEMGQEVTMRCQPILGHNTVFWYRQTMMQGLELLAYFRNRAPLDDSGMPKDRFSAEMPDATLATLKIQPSEPRDSAVYFCASGLVGPGPSYEQYFGPGTRLTVT.